The present T cell receptor beta chain was sequenced within a study of T cells in tumors after PD-1 blockade. Across the study: Prior checkpoint blockade, systemic immunosuppressant use, or anti-cancer therapy within 4 weeks excluded patients. Blood samples averaged around 100,000 templates (range 24,679-257,772) and approximately 35,000 unique clonotypes.

Template: tumor biopsy or peripheral blood genomic DNA, roughly 616-6,500 ng per sample. Clones were read by immunoSEQ multiplex PCR, and TCRdb kept only the in-frame ones, dropping some. The sample yields 45,000 or so clones, 70% to 85% seen once. The CDR3 is 11 amino acids. Trimming removed 7 bases at V and 3 bases at J, with 4 bases between. The germline V gene has CDR1 WNHNN and CDR2 SYGVQD (reference sequence). This receptor was identified in a human donor with advanced basal cell or squamous cell carcinoma (not recorded which). Sequencing used PBMCs, obtained before anti-PD-1 therapy. V and J are TRBV10-1 and TRBJ1-5; D not resolved. DNA of the CDR3: TGCGCCAGCAACATCAATCAGCCCCAGCATTTT. It codes for CASNINQPQHF.